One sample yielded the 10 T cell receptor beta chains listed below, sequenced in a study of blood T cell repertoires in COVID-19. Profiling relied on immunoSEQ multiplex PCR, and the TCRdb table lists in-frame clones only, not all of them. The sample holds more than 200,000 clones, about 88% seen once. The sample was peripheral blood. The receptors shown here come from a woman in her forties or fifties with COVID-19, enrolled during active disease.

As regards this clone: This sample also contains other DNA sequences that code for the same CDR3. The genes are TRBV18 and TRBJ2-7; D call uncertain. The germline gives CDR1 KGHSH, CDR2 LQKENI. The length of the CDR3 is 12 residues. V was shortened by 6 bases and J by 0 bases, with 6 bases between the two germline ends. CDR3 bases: TGTGCCAGCTCGCCTAGCTCCTACGAGCAGTACTTC. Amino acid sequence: CASSPSSYEQYF.

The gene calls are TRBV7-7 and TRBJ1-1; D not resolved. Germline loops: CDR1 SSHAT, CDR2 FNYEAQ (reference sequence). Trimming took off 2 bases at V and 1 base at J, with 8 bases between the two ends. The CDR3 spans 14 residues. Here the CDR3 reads CASSLRVGNTEAFF. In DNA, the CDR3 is TGTGCCAGCAGCTTACGGGTGGGGAACACTGAAGCTTTCTTT.

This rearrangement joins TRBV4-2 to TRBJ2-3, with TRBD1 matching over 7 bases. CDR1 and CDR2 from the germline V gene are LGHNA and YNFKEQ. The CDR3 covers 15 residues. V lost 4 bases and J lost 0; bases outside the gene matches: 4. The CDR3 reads CASSPQGDSTDTQYF. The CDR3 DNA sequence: TGTGCCAGCAGCCCTCAGGGGGACAGCACAGATACGCAGTATTTT.

CDR3 sequence: CASSYQWTEAFF. In nucleotides, the CDR3 is TGTGCCAGCAGCTACCAGTGGACTGAAGCTTTCTTT. The chain couples TRBV5-6 to TRBJ1-1; D call uncertain. V was clipped by 3 bases and J by 5 bases, with 8 bases between them. The CDR3 is made up of 12 amino acids. The germline V gene has CDR1 SGHDT and CDR2 YYEEEE.

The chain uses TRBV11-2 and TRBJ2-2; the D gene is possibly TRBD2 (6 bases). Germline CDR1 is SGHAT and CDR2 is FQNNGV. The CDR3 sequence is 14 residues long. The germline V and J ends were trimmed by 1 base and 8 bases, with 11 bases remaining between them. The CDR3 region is CASSLAGVAGELFF. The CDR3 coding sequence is TGTGCCAGCAGCTTAGCGGGGGTCGCTGGGGAGCTGTTTTTT.

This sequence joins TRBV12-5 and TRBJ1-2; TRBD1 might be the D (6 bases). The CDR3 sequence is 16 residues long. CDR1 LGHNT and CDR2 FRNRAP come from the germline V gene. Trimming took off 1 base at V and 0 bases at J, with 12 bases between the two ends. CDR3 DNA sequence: TGTGCTAGTGGTTTGGCCCGCAGGGGACCTAACTATGGCTACACCTTC. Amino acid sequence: CASGLARRGPNYGYTF.

The CDR3 protein is CASSVPPGDRRSNYGYTF. In nucleotides, the CDR3 is TGTGCCAGCAGCGTACCCCCAGGGGACAGACGATCTAACTATGGCTACACCTTC. The chain combines TRBV9 with TRBJ1-2; 7 bases line up with TRBD1. The length of the CDR3 is 18 residues. The ends lost 1 base at V and 0 bases at J; junction bases unmatched: 12. Germline lookup yields CDR1 SGDLS and CDR2 YYNGEE. Together with reference TRBV9 and TRBJ1-2, the CDR3 gives the full variable domain: DSGVTQTPKHLITATGQRVTLRCSPRSGDLSVYWYQQSLDQGLQFLIQYYNGEERAKGNILERFSAQQFPDLHSELNLSSLELGDSALYFCASSVPPGDRRSNYGYTFGSGTRLTVV.

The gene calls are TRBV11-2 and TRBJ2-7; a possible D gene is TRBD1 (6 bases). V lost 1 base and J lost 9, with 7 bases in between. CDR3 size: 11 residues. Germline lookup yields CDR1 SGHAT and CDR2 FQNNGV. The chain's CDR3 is CASSLVGGQYF. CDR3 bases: TGTGCCAGCAGCTTAGTAGGGGGGCAGTACTTC. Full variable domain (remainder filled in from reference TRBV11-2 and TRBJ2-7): EAGVAQSPRYKIIEKRQSVAFWCNPISGHATLYWYQQILGQGPKLLIQFQNNGVVDDSQLPKDRFSAERLKGVDSTLKIQPAKLEDSAVYLCASSLVGGQYFGPGTRLTVT.

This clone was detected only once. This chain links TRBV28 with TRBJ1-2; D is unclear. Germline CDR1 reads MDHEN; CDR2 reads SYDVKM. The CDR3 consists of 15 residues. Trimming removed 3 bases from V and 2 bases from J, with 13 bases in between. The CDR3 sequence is CASSFWMEQNYGYTF. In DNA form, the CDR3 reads TGTGCCAGCAGTTTTTGGATGGAACAGAACTATGGCTACACCTTC.

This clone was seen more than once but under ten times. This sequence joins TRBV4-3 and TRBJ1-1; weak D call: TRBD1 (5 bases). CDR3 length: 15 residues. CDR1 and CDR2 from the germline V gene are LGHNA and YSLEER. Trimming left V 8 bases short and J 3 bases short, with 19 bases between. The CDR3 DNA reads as TGCGCCAGCTCCTCGGGCCGTTGGGGCTACACTGAAGCTTTCTTT. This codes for CASSSGRWGYTEAFF.